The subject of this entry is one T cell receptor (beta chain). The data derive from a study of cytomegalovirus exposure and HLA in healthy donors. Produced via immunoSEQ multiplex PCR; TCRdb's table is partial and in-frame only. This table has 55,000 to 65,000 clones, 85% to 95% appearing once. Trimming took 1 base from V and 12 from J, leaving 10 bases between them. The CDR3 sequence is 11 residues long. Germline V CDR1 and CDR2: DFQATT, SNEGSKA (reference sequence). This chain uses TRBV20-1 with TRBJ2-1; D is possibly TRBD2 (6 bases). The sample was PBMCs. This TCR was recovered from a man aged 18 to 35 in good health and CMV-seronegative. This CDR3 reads CSARGYGRQFF. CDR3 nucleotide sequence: TGCAGTGCTAGAGGGTACGGGAGGCAGTTCTTC.